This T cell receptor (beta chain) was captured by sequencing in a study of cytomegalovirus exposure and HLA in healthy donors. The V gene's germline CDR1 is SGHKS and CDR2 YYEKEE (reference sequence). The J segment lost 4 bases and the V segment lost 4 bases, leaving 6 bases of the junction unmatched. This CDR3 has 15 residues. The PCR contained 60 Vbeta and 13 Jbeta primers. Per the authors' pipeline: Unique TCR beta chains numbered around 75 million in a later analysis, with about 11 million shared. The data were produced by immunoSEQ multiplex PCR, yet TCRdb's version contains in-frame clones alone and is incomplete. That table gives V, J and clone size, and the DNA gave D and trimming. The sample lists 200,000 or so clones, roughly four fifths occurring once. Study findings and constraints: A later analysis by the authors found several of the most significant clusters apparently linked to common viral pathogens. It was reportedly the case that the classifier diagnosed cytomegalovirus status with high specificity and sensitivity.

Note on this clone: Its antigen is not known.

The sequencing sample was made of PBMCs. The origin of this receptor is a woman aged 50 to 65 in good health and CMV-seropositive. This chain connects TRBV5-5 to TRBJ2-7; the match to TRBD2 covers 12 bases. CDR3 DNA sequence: TGTGCCAGCAGCCCTAGCGGGAGGGCCTGGTACGAGCAGTACTTC. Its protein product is CASSPSGRAWYEQYF.